This T cell receptor (beta chain) derives from a study of OX40 agonist ivuxolimab in advanced cancers. For the wider study: Ivuxolimab was a fully human IgG2 agonistic monoclonal antibody targeting the costimulatory receptor OX40 (CD134). Intravenous ivuxolimab was administered to patients every 2 weeks at six dose levels: 0.01, 0.1, 0.3, 1.5, 3 and 10 mg/kg. Of the approximately 50 dose-escalation patients, hepatocellular carcinoma was present in 19, melanoma in some 15, renal cell carcinoma in 9 and head and neck cancer in 9. In the dose-escalation cohort, 65% to 90% of patients were male, and the mean age was approximately 60 years, with a range of about 23 to 85. Patients were allowed to have had prior anti-PD-1, anti-PD-L1 or anti-CTLA-4 therapy, and more than 30% of the dose-escalation patients had previously received checkpoint inhibitors. Partial responses were achieved by three dose-escalation patients, of whom one had hepatocellular carcinoma and two had cutaneous melanoma. Peripheral TCRbeta sequencing aimed to test whether ivuxolimab altered TCR sequence diversity and caused clonal T-cell expansion. The paper describes the monotherapy dose-escalation part (N of about 57 patients) of the phase I trial of ivuxolimab. Broader findings and caveats from the paper: Low levels of normalized T-cell clonal expansion were also seen in some patients who did not respond. Antigen specificity was not determined for the clonally expanded peripheral T cells. In partial responders in the 0.1-3.0 mg/kg groups, normalized peripheral clonal expansion was found to be among the lowest, especially among CD8+ T cells. At doses from 0.1 to 3.0 mg/kg, clonal expansion was seen in both CD4+ and CD8+ blood T cells between baseline and week 6. After ivuxolimab, expanded clones were on average more numerous among CD8+ T cells than among CD4+ T cells.

To sequence the TCRbeta CDR3 region, genomic DNA was isolated from the sorted cells. The immunoSEQ Assay was used to sequence the TCRbeta CDR3 regions. Imported from immuneACCESS, the table was reduced by TCRdb to in-frame sequences with V and J called. These copies leave out some clones; in studies compared against another copy, an unresolved V gene accounts for under half, and the cause of the remainder is not known. This sample has 81,000 or so clones in its table, and more than 75% of those were observed once. The ten largest clones take up less than 0.6% of the sample. The germline V gene gives CDR1 as SGHTA and CDR2 as FQGTGA. Taken from cysteine to phenylalanine, the CDR3 has 12 residues. Of the read, only the CDR3 DNA is kept; its 36 bases are in frame from base 1. Trimming costs V 3 bases and J 6 bases, and their ends lie 8 bases apart. About this clone itself: What this receptor recognizes is not known. No much larger clonotype is one base removed from it; base qualities were not supplied.

The trial excluded patients who had a history of autoimmune disease or were on systemic immunosuppression. Peripheral blood for TCR sequencing was collected from all dose cohorts at baseline, on cycle 4 day 1, and on cycle 7 day 1. Samples were obtained from an open-label, multicenter, first-in-human phase I dose-escalation trial of ivuxolimab. Adults with locally advanced or metastatic melanoma, renal cell, hepatocellular, or head and neck squamous cell carcinoma were enrolled in the trial. Before TCR sequencing, CD4+ and CD8+ T cells were separately sorted from peripheral blood. The source material was CD4+ or CD8+ T cells sorted from blood, sampled in a trial of the OX40 agonist ivuxolimab. This clonotype originated in an adult with an advanced solid tumor such as melanoma, head and neck, liver or kidney cancer. The chain is encoded by TRBV7-3 joined to TRBJ1-1, with the D gene call left open. The sequenced DNA: TGTGCCAGCAGCTTGGAGGGCTCTGAAGCTTTCTTT. Protein translation: CASSLEGSEAFF.